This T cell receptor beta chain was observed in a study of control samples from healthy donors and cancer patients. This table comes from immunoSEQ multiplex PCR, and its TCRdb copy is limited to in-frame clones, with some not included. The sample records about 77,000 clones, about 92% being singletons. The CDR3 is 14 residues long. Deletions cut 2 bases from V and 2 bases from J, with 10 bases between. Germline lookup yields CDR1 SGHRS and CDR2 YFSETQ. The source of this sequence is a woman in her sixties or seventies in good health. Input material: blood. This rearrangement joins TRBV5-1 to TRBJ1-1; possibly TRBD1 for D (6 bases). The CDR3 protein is CASSLQTGNTEAFF. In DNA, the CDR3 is TGCGCCAGCAGCTTACAGACAGGAAACACTGAAGCTTTCTTT.